One T cell receptor (beta chain) is described in this entry. Its target antigen remains unknown. No quality values exist for individual bases; no much larger clone is one base distant. Healthy HIV-negative adults with no recently reported acute infections or vaccinations were included as donors. Every donor was a Caucasian adult residing in Nashville, Tennessee, USA. CD4+ T cells were enriched by magnetic negative selection; naive cells were then positively selected on CD45RA, and the negative fraction formed the memory subset. After blood collection by leukapheresis, PBMCs were isolated using Ficoll-Histopaque density gradient centrifugation and then cryopreserved in the vapor phase of liquid nitrogen. Analytical flow cytometry was used to check the purity and quantity of every magnetically sorted T cell population. Genomic DNA was isolated from every sorted fraction and measured by UV absorbance on a Nanodrop 2000c.

This sample stems from a study of shared clonotypes between healthy human individuals (dated by TCRdb to the early 2020s). Study-wide context: The cohort comprised a couple of women and a few men aged 18 to 49 years. To increase sequencing depth and limit assay-specific biases, TCR repertoire library preparation and sequencing were carried out by different laboratories using diverse techniques. To estimate repertoire size and how much clonotype sharing occurs between individuals, the study deeply sequenced the blood TCR repertoires of a handful of healthy adults. Per donor, leukapheresis produced somewhere between about 0.94 and 9 billion PBMCs. For each donor, CD4 naive and CD4 memory were each given three plates, CD8 naive was given two plates, and CD8 memory was given one plate. Beyond this particular receptor, the publication reports: Even with the large sequencing depth, rarefaction of the sorted-subset datasets indicated that sequencing was incomplete. About 4.5% of naive CD4, 3.5% of naive CD8, approximately 2.2% of memory CD4, and approximately 0.4% of memory CD8 clonotypes were shared across several donors. Sampling was restricted to blood, and TCR repertoires in tissues likely differ from the TCR repertoires found in blood. Based on pairwise subsampling, the degree of clonotype sharing among donors was expected to be affected by sequencing depth. Estimated clonotype richness was generally larger for naive than for memory subsets. Higher generation probabilities were observed for clonotypes shared by all four sorted-subset donors than for non-shared clonotypes. Because the study included only a small number of donors, the genetic and exposure-history diversity represented was limited.

Using the deep immunoSEQ assay, multiplex PCR amplified TCR CDR3 regions from genomic DNA. Extracted genomic DNA from each cell subset was spread evenly across all wells of several immunoSEQ 96-well plates, with each plate serving as a replicate. For sorted subsets, 150 to 250 ng genomic DNA, equal to tens of thousands of T cell genomes, was loaded into each replicate PCR. Purified libraries were measured with a Qubit 3.0 fluorometer, size-checked on a Bioanalyzer 2100, and measured again with the KAPA Library Quantification kit. Every immunoSEQ 96-well plate was sequenced on a dedicated single-read 150-cycle Illumina NextSeq 550 flow cell. The authors' analysis ran thus. Because the immunoSEQ output included only junctional sequences and no quality scores, the filtering could not be the same as the filtering used for full-length reads. To assign V/J genes and CDR3, sequences were annotated against IMGT germline references using PyIR, a Python wrapper for IgBLAST v1.9. Any read was removed if the V/J assignment was weak (E-value above 1e-6), the CDR3 was missing, or the read contained stop codons, out-of-frame junctions, or ambiguous translated residues. A V3J clonotype was defined by an identical inferred V gene, J gene, and CDR3 amino acid sequence. The percentage overlap between two repertoires was calculated by dividing the number of shared unique clonotypes by the size of the smaller repertoire. RTK rarefaction, the Chao1 estimator, and Recon v2.1 estimates of unobserved clonotypes were used to assess repertoire richness. For all TCRbeta clonotypes obtained by the gDNA method from a handful of donors, generation probabilities were computed with OLGA. Sourced from immuneACCESS, this table was stored by TCRdb with only in-frame sequences that have V and J called. A share of the clones is absent; for the studies checked, an unresolved V gene accounts for under half, and the remainder has no known explanation. V and J calls and clone size follow that table, whereas D and trimming were derived from the DNA. The sample records some 1.5 million clones, roughly 98% of which are singletons. The biggest ten clones account for approximately 0.44% of the sample.

The CDR3 goes from the cysteine to the phenylalanine over 14 residues. The CDR3 DNA has 42 bases and is translated from base 1. Ends trimmed: V by 4 bases, J by 4 bases; bases unmatched to a gene: 2. In the germline V gene, CDR1 corresponds to SGHVS and CDR2 to FNYEAQ. The rearrangement combines TRBV7-6 with TRBJ2-5; TRBD2 lines up with 11 middle nucleotides. The sample taken for sequencing was naive CD4+ T cells sorted from blood. The intended sense of this specimen's cell subset or site label: CD45RA+ positively selected. The TCR sequence derives from a man aged 30 to 39 in good health. CDR3 reads: CASSSLAGGETQYF. DNA sequence: TGTGCCAGCAGCTCTCTAGCGGGAGGAGAGACCCAGTACTTC.